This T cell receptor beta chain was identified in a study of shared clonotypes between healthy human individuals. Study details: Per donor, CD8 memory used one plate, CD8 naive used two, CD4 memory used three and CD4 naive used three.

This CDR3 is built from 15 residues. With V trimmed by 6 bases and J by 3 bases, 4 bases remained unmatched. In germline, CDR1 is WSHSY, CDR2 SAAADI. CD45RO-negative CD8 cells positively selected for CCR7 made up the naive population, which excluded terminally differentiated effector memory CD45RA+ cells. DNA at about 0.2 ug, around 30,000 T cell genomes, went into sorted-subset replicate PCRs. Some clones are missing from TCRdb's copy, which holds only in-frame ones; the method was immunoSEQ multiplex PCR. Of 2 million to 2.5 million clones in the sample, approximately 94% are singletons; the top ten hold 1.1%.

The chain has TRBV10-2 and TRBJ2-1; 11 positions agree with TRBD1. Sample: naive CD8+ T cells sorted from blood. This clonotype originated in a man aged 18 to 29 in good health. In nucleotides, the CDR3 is TGCGCCAGCAGCCCGGGACAGGGGGTCTACAATGAGCAGTTCTTC. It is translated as CASSPGQGVYNEQFF.